This passage covers 14 T cell receptor beta chains from one sample sequenced in a study of shared clonotypes between healthy human individuals. Assay: immunoSEQ multiplex PCR; the TCRdb copy retains only in-frame clones and omits some. The repertoire holds about 800,000 clones, with 95% to 97% as singletons. Naive CD8 cells comprised CD45RO-negative, CCR7-positively selected cells, excluding terminally differentiated effector memory CD45RA+ cells. Sequencing input: naive CD8+ T cells sorted from blood. These receptors all come from a man under 40 in good health.

As regards this clone: The same CDR3 is also encoded by other DNA sequences in this sample. The CDR3 loop is CASSVGGTDTQYF. The CDR3 nucleotides read TGTGCCAGCAGCGTAGGAGGAACGGATACGCAGTATTTT. V and J are TRBV9 and TRBJ2-3; no clear D gene. The germline gives CDR1 SGDLS, CDR2 YYNGEE. V gave up 0 bases and J gave up 6 bases, with 8 bases separating them. The CDR3 covers 13 residues.

The chain recombines TRBV9 with TRBJ1-5, with a tentative D call TRBD1 (6 bases). Trimming shortened V by 3 bases and J by 6 bases, and 10 bases separated the two germline ends. The CDR3 spans 13 residues. The V gene's germline CDR1 is SGDLS and CDR2 YYNGEE. The CDR3 nucleotides are TGTGCCAGCAGCGGTCCCAGGGGTCAGCCCCAGCATTTT. Residues: CASSGPRGQPQHF.

Comment on this clone: The identical CDR3 is also encoded by other nucleotide sequences in the sample. This rearrangement joins TRBV13 to TRBJ2-1; D remains ambiguous. The CDR3 has 12 amino acids. V was pared by 3 bases and J by 5 bases, with 5 bases between. Germline values: CDR1 PRHDT, CDR2 FYEKMQ (reference sequence). In DNA form, the CDR3 reads TGTGCCAGCAGCTTGGCAAACAATGAGCAGTTCTTC. Translated, it gives CASSLANNEQFF.

This chain connects TRBV11-2 to TRBJ2-1; 9 positions match TRBD2. The J segment lost 6 bases and the V segment lost 8 bases, leaving 5 bases of the junction unmatched. The length of the CDR3 is 13 residues. Germline V CDR1 and CDR2: SGHAT, FQNNGV. The CDR3 loop reads CASLREGLNEQFF. The CDR3 nucleotides read TGTGCCAGCTTGCGGGAGGGCCTCAATGAGCAGTTCTTC.

This clone was detected only once. An end of the junction differs from the germline gene, which may be a read error. The chain carries TRBV9 and TRBJ2-2; the D gene is possibly TRBD2 (6 bases). The V gene's germline CDR1 is SGDLS and CDR2 YYNGEE. The CDR3 sequence is 16 residues long. The CDR3 loop reads CASSRGAGPNIGELFF. DNA for the CDR3: TGTGCCAGCTCACGTGGAGCGGGCCCGAACATCGGGGAGCTGTTTTTT.

V gene TRBV11-2 combines with J gene TRBJ2-5; the D gene could be TRBD1 or TRBD2 (6 bases each). Germline loops: CDR1 SGHAT, CDR2 FQNNGV. Trimming left V 6 bases short and J 5 bases short, with 13 bases between. CDR3 length: 13 residues. CDR3: CASRKTRGETQYF. DNA of the CDR3: TGTGCCAGCAGAAAGACTAGGGGGGAGACCCAGTACTTC.

This clone came up once. V and J are TRBV6-1 and TRBJ2-5, with 7 bases identical to TRBD1. The V gene end was trimmed by 6 bases and the J gene end by 4 bases; junction bases not matched to a gene: 8. Germline V gives CDR1 MNHNS, CDR2 SASEGT. CDR3 length equals 14 residues. CDR3 in DNA: TGTGCCAGCAGCGATGACAGGGCTGGAGAGACCCAGTACTTC. This sequence encodes CASSDDRAGETQYF.

This clone was counted once. The rearrangement joins TRBV25-1 to TRBJ2-1; perhaps TRBD2 as D (5 bases). The V end lost 7 bases, the J end lost 4 bases, and 11 bases lay between the germline ends. This CDR3 has 13 residues. CDR1 is MGHDK and CDR2 is SYGVNS in the germline V gene. The CDR3 DNA reads as TGTGCCAGCACCCCAGGCGGGTACAATGAGCAGTTCTTC. This gives the protein CASTPGGYNEQFF.

This clone was recorded once. The V and J genes are TRBV7-8 and TRBJ2-1, with TRBD2 identical over 11 bases. CDR1 and CDR2 from the germline V gene are SGHVS and FQNEAQ. After removal of 1 base from V and 4 bases from J, the junction contained 3 bases not matched to a gene. CDR3 length equals 16 residues. CDR3 amino acids: CASSLGPSGRYNEQFF. The CDR3 nucleotides are TGTGCCAGCAGCTTAGGTCCTAGCGGGAGGTACAATGAGCAGTTCTTC.

This chain joins TRBV6-5 and TRBJ2-7, with D tentatively TRBD2 (5 bases). This CDR3 has 14 amino acids. Germline CDR1 MNHEY, CDR2 SVGAGI. Trimming removed 5 bases from V and 0 bases from J, with 11 bases in between. The CDR3 sequence: CASSTRGDSYEQYF. Here the CDR3 DNA reads TGTGCCAGCAGTACCCGGGGTGACTCCTACGAGCAGTACTTC.

The CDR3 DNA follows: TGTGCCAGCAGCATTGAGTTGGGACAGGGAGGGGATGAAAAACTGTTTTTT. Amino acids: CASSIELGQGGDEKLFF. The chain carries TRBV5-4 and TRBJ1-4, with 9 positions matching TRBD1. The CDR3 runs 17 residues. CDR1 is SGHNT and CDR2 is YYREEE in the germline V gene (reference sequence). With 4 bases clipped from V and 6 bases from J, the junction kept 13 bases outside the gene matches. Full variable domain (outside the CDR3, taken from reference TRBV5-4 and TRBJ1-4): ETGVTQSPTHLIKTRGQQVTLRCSSQSGHNTVSWYQQALGQGPQFIFQYYREEENGRGNFPPRFSGLQFPNYSSELNVNALELDDSALYLCASSIELGQGGDEKLFFGSGTQLSVL.

The chain employs TRBV5-1 and TRBJ2-7, with D possibly matching TRBD2 (5 bases). CDR1 and CDR2 (germline): SGHRS, YFSETQ. V was clipped by 0 bases and J by 1 base, with 26 bases between them. This CDR3 comprises 20 residues. CDR3 coding DNA: TGCGCCAGCAGCTTGGCTGGCGTGGGGAGCGGAACTCGGTTTTCCTACGAGCAGTACTTC. Residues: CASSLAGVGSGTRFSYEQYF.

The chain links TRBV7-9 to TRBJ2-5, with D perhaps given as TRBD1 or TRBD2 (5 bases each). V was pared by 6 bases and J by 4 bases, with 18 bases between. The germline V gene encodes CDR1 SEHNR and CDR2 FQNEAQ (reference sequence). The CDR3 sequence is 15 residues long. CDR3: CASSRSGSEGETQYF. In DNA, the CDR3 is TGTGCCAGCAGTAGATCAGGGTCCGAGGGAGAGACCCAGTACTTC.

This chain connects TRBV2 to TRBJ2-4; TRBD2 matches at 11 bases. Per the germline V gene, CDR1 is SNHLY and CDR2 is FYNNEI. The CDR3 has 20 residues. V lost 2 bases, J lost 0 bases, and 12 bases stayed unmatched. CDR3 sequence reads: CASSETLGTSGDAAKNIQYF. CDR3 sequence (DNA): TGTGCCAGCAGTGAAACTTTGGGGACTAGCGGTGATGCAGCCAAAAACATTCAGTACTTC. Full variable domain (remainder filled in from reference TRBV2 and TRBJ2-4): EPEVTQTPSHQVTQMGQEVILRCVPISNHLYFYWYRQILGQKVEFLVSFYNNEISEKSEIFDDQFSVERPDGSNFTLKIRSTKLEDSAMYFCASSETLGTSGDAAKNIQYFGAGTRLSVL.